In this sample, the clone carrying this T cell receptor beta chain turned up a few times. What it binds is unknown. A single record per CDR3 protein comes from TCRdb applying MiXCR to the reads. This sample carries about 740,000 distinct CDR3 sequences, about 40% of them seen once, and the ten largest clones take 2.5% to 3.5%. The entry originates in a study of T cell repertoires in cytomegalovirus infection. Findings and limits, study-wide: HLA-C-restricted CMV clonotypes gave the most frequent clonotype in two of eight donors. Carriers of CMV and the relevant HLA type were discriminated by public TCR beta frequency.

The CDR3 covers 16 residues. Trimming removed 5 bases from V and 5 bases from J; junction bases left unmatched: 12. The germline V gene encodes CDR1 MNHEY and CDR2 SMNVEV (reference sequence). Sample: PBMCs. The TCR sequence derives from a human donor in good health (CMV status not recorded). Some clones in this sample may be carry-over from other donors' samples. The rearrangement joins TRBV27 to TRBJ2-1; 7 positions agree with TRBD2. The CDR3 region is CASSTPGGSIHNEQFF. CDR3 nucleotides: TGTGCCAGCAGTACCCCTGGCGGGAGCATCCACAATGAGCAGTTCTTC.